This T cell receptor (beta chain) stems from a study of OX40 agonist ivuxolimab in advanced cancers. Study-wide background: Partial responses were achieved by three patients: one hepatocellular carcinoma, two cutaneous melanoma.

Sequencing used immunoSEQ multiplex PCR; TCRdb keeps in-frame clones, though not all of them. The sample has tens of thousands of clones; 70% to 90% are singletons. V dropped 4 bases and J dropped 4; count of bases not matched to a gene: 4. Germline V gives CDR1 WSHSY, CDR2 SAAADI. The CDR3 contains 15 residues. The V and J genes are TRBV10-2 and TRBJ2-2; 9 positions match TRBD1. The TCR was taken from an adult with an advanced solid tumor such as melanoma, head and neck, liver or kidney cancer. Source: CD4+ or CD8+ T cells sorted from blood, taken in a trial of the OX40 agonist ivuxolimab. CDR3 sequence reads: CASSGTGAGTGELFF. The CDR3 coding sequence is TGCGCCAGCAGTGGGACAGGGGCGGGCACCGGGGAGCTGTTTTTT.